These 18 T cell receptor beta chains originate from one sample sequenced in a study of CD8+ T cells in alopecia areata. cDNA reverse transcribed from extracted RNA served as the sequencing template. Assay: immunoSEQ multiplex PCR; the TCRdb copy retains only in-frame clones and omits some. The sample has some 150,000 clones, roughly 70% seen once. Sequencing used CD8+ T cells sorted from blood, obtained at week 0. These receptors originate from a human donor with alopecia areata.

In its sample, this clone was seen a few times. The CDR3 sequence: CSVGGSGETQYF. The DNA for the CDR3 is TGCAGCGTTGGGGGGAGCGGAGAGACCCAGTACTTC. The chain couples TRBV29-1 to TRBJ2-5; D tentatively reads TRBD1 or TRBD2 (5 bases each). Between the trimmed V and J ends, which lost 4 bases and 4 bases, there was a span of 10 bases. Germline loops: CDR1 SQVTM, CDR2 ANQGSEA. The CDR3 has 12 residues.

The chain is built from TRBV27 and TRBJ2-1; 8 nucleotides align to TRBD2. Germline V gives CDR1 MNHEY, CDR2 SMNVEV (reference sequence). The trim removed 6 bases at V and 5 bases at J, leaving 6 bases unmatched. The CDR3 consists of 14 residues. CDR3 nucleotide sequence: TGTGCCAGCAGGGGCGGGGGGTCACACAATGAGCAGTTCTTC. It translates to CASRGGGSHNEQFF.

V usage is TRBV6-5 and J usage is TRBJ1-2, with D possibly TRBD1 on 5 matching bases. This CDR3 has 11 residues. V lost 10 bases to trimming and J lost 6 bases, with 12 bases between them. Germline loops: CDR1 MNHEY, CDR2 SVGAGI. The CDR3 DNA reads TGTGCCAAGCAATGGGGCGATGGCTACACCTTC. This sequence encodes CAKQWGDGYTF.

This clone has only a few counts. The chain couples TRBV29-1 to TRBJ2-2; 9 positions agree with TRBD1. V lost 7 bases, J lost 6 bases, and 9 bases stayed unmatched. The CDR3 length is 14 residues. The V gene's germline CDR1 is SQVTM and CDR2 ANQGSEA. CDR3 DNA sequence: TGCAGCGCTGGACCGGGACAGGGCTCCGGGGAGCTGTTTTTT. Its translation: CSAGPGQGSGELFF.

The V call is TRBV5-6, the J call TRBJ2-1; 7 nucleotides agree with TRBD2. The CDR3 runs to 16 residues. Per the germline V gene, CDR1 is SGHDT and CDR2 is YYEEEE. V lost 6 bases and J lost 5; bases outside the gene matches: 14. The CDR3 DNA reads as TGTGCCAGCACCTCTCTAGCAGCGGGGATACACAATGAGCAGTTCTTC. This sequence encodes CASTSLAAGIHNEQFF.

The CDR3 DNA follows: TGTGCCTGGGGGACAGGGGGGCCGGAGACCCAGTACTTC. Amino acids: CAWGTGGPETQYF. The rearrangement links TRBV30 to TRBJ2-5, with 11 bases aligning to TRBD1. Germline trimming cut 5 bases from V and 5 bases from J; bases unmatched to any gene: 4. From germline, CDR1 is GTSNPN and CDR2 SVGIG (reference sequence). The CDR3 covers 13 residues.

CDR3 bases: TGTGCCAGCAGCTTAGATCCGGCATCTGGCACTGAAGCTTTCTTT. It encodes CASSLDPASGTEAFF. The chain employs TRBV7-9 and TRBJ1-1; D remains unclear. From germline, CDR1 is SEHNR and CDR2 FQNEAQ (reference sequence). This CDR3 has 15 residues. V gave up 1 base and J gave up 4 bases, with 13 bases separating them.

The chain carries TRBV11-2 and TRBJ2-7, with TRBD1 matching over 8 bases. Losses at the gene ends were 1 base for V and 4 bases for J; bases not matched to a gene: 3. CDR3 length: 14 amino acids. The V gene's germline CDR1 is SGHAT and CDR2 FQNNGV. The CDR3 spells CASSLGTGRYEQYF. In nucleotides, the CDR3 is TGTGCCAGCAGCTTAGGGACAGGGCGGTACGAGCAGTACTTC.

This clone was counted between two and nine times. V usage is TRBV5-1 and J usage is TRBJ2-7; no firm D call. Trimming cost V 2 bases and J 0 bases, with 12 bases left between them. Germline CDR1 is SGHRS and CDR2 is YFSETQ. The CDR3 totals 15 residues. The CDR3 DNA follows: TGCGCCAGCAGCTTTAGGGCAGACCTCTCCTACGAGCAGTACTTC. Amino acids: CASSFRADLSYEQYF.

The chain joins TRBV29-1 to TRBJ2-3, with 7 bases aligning to TRBD2. With 1 base clipped from V and 6 bases from J, the junction kept 4 bases outside the gene matches. Looked up from germline, CDR1 is SQVTM and CDR2 is ANQGSEA. CDR3 size: 13 residues. The CDR3 here is CSVEGLAGDTQYF. CDR3 sequence (DNA): TGCAGCGTTGAAGGCTTAGCGGGCGATACGCAGTATTTT.

This clone was seen only once. The chain combines TRBV29-1 with TRBJ2-1; 7 bases agree with TRBD1. Germline V gene sequence: CDR1 SQVTM, CDR2 ANQGSEA. V shed 4 bases, J shed 2 bases, and the junction held 8 bases outside the gene matches. The CDR3 has 15 residues. The CDR3 sequence is CSVGTGSMPYNEQFF. In DNA form, the CDR3 reads TGCAGCGTTGGGACAGGTTCAATGCCCTACAATGAGCAGTTCTTC.

With regard to this clone: The junction shows a germline mismatch at one end, possibly a read error. The rearrangement links TRBV7-9 to TRBJ2-1, with TRBD2 matching over 12 bases. CDR3 length: 14 residues. Germline lookup yields CDR1 SEHNR and CDR2 FQNEAQ (reference sequence). CDR3 bases: TGTGCCAGCAGCCTAGCGGGGGGGCTTCATGAGCAGTTCTTC. As protein: CASSLAGGLHEQFF.

V usage is TRBV9 and J usage is TRBJ2-3, with 10 positions matching TRBD2. V lost 4 bases to trimming and J lost 0 bases; unmatched junction nucleotides: 2. Germline CDR1 reads SGDLS; CDR2 reads YYNGEE. The CDR3 length is 15 residues. The CDR3 sequence is CASSMGLASTDTQYF. CDR3 sequence (DNA): TGTGCCAGCAGCATGGGACTAGCGAGCACAGATACGCAGTATTTT.

This clone was observed a few times. The chain carries TRBV5-4 and TRBJ2-1; TRBD1 might be the D (6 bases). V dropped 4 bases and J dropped 2 bases, with 7 bases sitting between them. Germline V gene sequence: CDR1 SGHNT, CDR2 YYREEE (reference sequence). The CDR3 length is 13 residues. The CDR3 sequence: CASSNRAYNEQFF. The CDR3 bases are TGTGCCAGCAGCAACAGGGCCTACAATGAGCAGTTCTTC.

The chain is built from TRBV7-8 and TRBJ2-1; 10 positions match TRBD2. The germline gives CDR1 SGHVS, CDR2 FQNEAQ. The CDR3 contains 15 residues. The V and J ends lost 2 bases and 4 bases, in that order; junction bases with no gene match: 2. This CDR3 reads CASSLLAGEYNEQFF. For the CDR3, the DNA is TGTGCCAGCAGCTTACTAGCGGGGGAATACAATGAGCAGTTCTTC. Full variable domain (remainder filled in from reference TRBV7-8 and TRBJ2-1): GAGVSQSPRYKVAKRGQDVALRCDPISGHVSLFWYQQALGQGPEFLTYFQNEAQLDKSGLPSDRFFAERPEGSVSTLKIQRTQQEDSAVYLCASSLLAGEYNEQFFGPGTRLTVL.

This chain joins TRBV20-1 and TRBJ2-1; no reliable D call. With 6 bases removed from V and 8 bases from J, the gap between germline ends came to 11 bases. The CDR3 is made up of 11 amino acids. Germline assignment: CDR1 DFQATT and CDR2 SNEGSKA (reference sequence). CDR3 sequence reads: CSAPLVYEQFF. The CDR3 region has the DNA TGCAGTGCCCCCCTGGTTTATGAGCAGTTCTTC.

J is TRBJ1-1 and V is TRBV4-1; no clear D. This CDR3 spans 14 amino acids. The V gene lost 4 bases and the J gene lost 2 bases, with 11 bases spanning the gap. Germline CDR1 is MGHRA and CDR2 is YSYEKL. CDR3 loop: CASSRPGKNTEAFF. CDR3 DNA: TGCGCCAGCAGCCGCCCCGGGAAAAACACTGAAGCTTTCTTT.

V and J are TRBV29-1 and TRBJ2-2; D is possibly TRBD2 (6 bases). The germline V gene encodes CDR1 SQVTM and CDR2 ANQGSEA. The CDR3 runs to 12 residues. V was trimmed by 5 bases and J by 5 bases, leaving 9 bases between them. In DNA form, the CDR3 reads TGCAGCGTTTTTCGGGGGACCGGGGAGCTGTTTTTT. Translated: CSVFRGTGELFF.